The 16 T cell receptor beta chains reported below all come from one sample, sequenced in a study of OX40 agonist ivuxolimab in advanced cancers. The data were produced by immunoSEQ multiplex PCR, yet TCRdb's version contains in-frame clones alone and is incomplete. The repertoire consists of 60,000 or so clones, with roughly 84% occurring once and the leading ten covering 0.4% to 0.55%. Sequencing used CD4+ or CD8+ T cells sorted from blood, obtained in a trial of the OX40 agonist ivuxolimab. The receptors were gathered from an adult with an advanced solid tumor such as melanoma, head and neck, liver or kidney cancer.

The rearrangement joins TRBV4-2 to TRBJ2-7, with D possibly matching TRBD2 (5 bases). Germline lookup yields CDR1 LGHNA and CDR2 YNFKEQ. This CDR3 region has 15 residues. The germline V and J ends were trimmed by 0 bases and 0 bases, with 9 bases remaining between them. CDR3 nucleotide sequence: TGTGCCAGCAGCCAAGATCGGGAAAGCTCCTACGAGCAGTACTTC. Its translation is CASSQDRESSYEQYF.

Only a few counts were recorded for this clone. V gene TRBV29-1 combines with J gene TRBJ2-2; no clear D. V lost 3 bases, J lost 4 bases, and 9 bases lay in between. Looked up from germline, CDR1 is SQVTM and CDR2 is ANQGSEA. The CDR3 totals 13 residues. CDR3 sequence reads: CSVETMGTGELFF. The CDR3 DNA follows: TGCAGCGTTGAGACCATGGGCACCGGGGAGCTGTTTTTT.

In its sample, this clone was seen once. V and J are TRBV2 and TRBJ2-7, with D uncertain. The germline gives CDR1 SNHLY, CDR2 FYNNEI. V lost 2 bases to trimming and J lost 6 bases, with 5 bases between them. The CDR3 totals 11 residues. This CDR3 is CASSENTEQYF. The DNA for the CDR3 is TGTGCCAGCAGTGAAAACACCGAGCAGTACTTC. Combining the CDR3 with reference TRBV2 and TRBJ2-7 gives the whole variable domain EPEVTQTPSHQVTQMGQEVILRCVPISNHLYFYWYRQILGQKVEFLVSFYNNEISEKSEIFDDQFSVERPDGSNFTLKIRSTKLEDSAMYFCASSENTEQYFGPGTRLTVT.

V usage is TRBV28 and J usage is TRBJ2-3, with TRBD2 identical over 15 bases. This CDR3 spans 17 amino acids. Per germline, CDR1 MDHEN and CDR2 SYDVKM. The ends lost 6 bases at V and 5 bases at J; junction bases unmatched: 9. CDR3 sequence reads: CASSRIGTSGRRDTQYF. The CDR3 coding sequence is TGTGCCAGCAGCCGCATCGGGACTAGCGGGAGGAGAGATACGCAGTATTTT. Filled out from reference TRBV28 and TRBJ2-3, the complete variable domain reads DVKVTQSSRYLVKRTGEKVFLECVQDMDHENMFWYRQDPGLGLRLIYFSYDVKMKEKGDIPEGYSVSREKKERFSLILESASTNQTSMYLCASSRIGTSGRRDTQYFGPGTRLTVL.

The rearrangement uses TRBV4-2 and TRBJ2-7; the match to TRBD1 covers 7 bases. Looked up from germline, CDR1 is LGHNA and CDR2 is YNFKEQ. CDR3 length: 14 residues. V was clipped by 5 bases and J by 2 bases; unmatched bases: 6. CDR3: CASSLTGSPYEQYF. The CDR3 bases are TGTGCCAGCAGCTTGACAGGGTCCCCCTACGAGCAGTACTTC.

V is TRBV6-6 and J is TRBJ2-5; TRBD2 matches 8 bases. Unmatched junction bases numbered 14, after V lost 10 bases and J lost 4 bases. CDR1 is MNHNY and CDR2 is SVGAGI in the germline V gene (reference sequence). The CDR3 consists of 15 residues. The CDR3 DNA reads TGTGCCACCTCTCCCGGGGGGGGCGCGGCAGAGACCCAGTACTTC. Translated, it gives CATSPGGGAAETQYF.

V usage is TRBV5-8 and J usage is TRBJ2-2; D possibly corresponds to TRBD1 (6 bases). Germline V gene data show CDR1 as SGHTS and CDR2 as YDEGEE. Trimming took off 3 bases at V and 2 bases at J, with 11 bases between the two ends. This CDR3 comprises 15 residues. CDR3 coding DNA: TGTGCCAGCAGCTGGGGGCTGGTCAACACCGGGGAGCTGTTTTTT. This encodes CASSWGLVNTGELFF.

The chain uses TRBV7-2 and TRBJ2-1, with TRBD1 matching 8 bases. Trimming cost V 2 bases and J 0 bases; bases outside gene matches: 3. Germline CDR1 reads SGHTA; CDR2 reads FQGNSA. This CDR3 has 16 amino acids. In DNA form, the CDR3 reads TGTGCCAGCAGCTTAAGGACAGGGAGCTCCTACAATGAGCAGTTCTTC. Its translation is CASSLRTGSSYNEQFF.

The rearrangement joins TRBV7-8 to TRBJ1-2; no firm D call. V was shortened by 5 bases and J by 8 bases, with 15 bases between the two germline ends. The CDR3 extends over 13 amino acids. From germline, CDR1 is SGHVS and CDR2 FQNEAQ. Written as DNA, the CDR3 is TGTGCCAGCAGCCCCGACTGGATGGGCGGCTACACCTTC. Protein: CASSPDWMGGYTF.

The chain recombines TRBV6-5 with TRBJ2-3; D is ambiguous. CDR3 length equals 15 residues. Per the germline V gene, CDR1 is MNHEY and CDR2 is SVGAGI. V was pared by 0 bases and J by 3 bases, with 10 bases between. Here the CDR3 reads CASSYSRLETDTQYF. In DNA form, the CDR3 reads TGTGCCAGCAGTTACTCGCGGTTAGAAACAGATACGCAGTATTTT.

This chain joins TRBV7-2 and TRBJ2-5; no clear D gene. Trimming cost V 4 bases and J 4 bases, with 10 bases left between them. Germline V gives CDR1 SGHTA, CDR2 FQGNSA. CDR3 length equals 13 residues. This chain's CDR3 is CASSSNRLETQYF. CDR3 bases: TGTGCCAGCAGCTCGAATCGCTTAGAGACCCAGTACTTC. The whole variable domain, remainder taken from reference TRBV7-2 and TRBJ2-5, is GAGVSQSPSNKVTEKGKDVELRCDPISGHTALYWYRQSLGQGLEFLIYFQGNSAPDKSGLPSDRFSAERTGGSVSTLTIQRTQQEDSAVYLCASSSNRLETQYFGPGTRLLVL.

This chain joins TRBV7-8 and TRBJ2-5, with D possibly being TRBD2 (5 bases). Germline V gene data show CDR1 as SGHVS and CDR2 as FQNEAQ. V gave up 5 bases and J gave up 4 bases, with 8 bases separating them. The CDR3 covers 12 residues. The CDR3 sequence: CASSPAGETQYF. CDR3 in DNA: TGTGCCAGCAGCCCGGCGGGAGAGACCCAGTACTTC.

The gene calls are TRBV5-1 and TRBJ2-1; no definite D call. Germline values: CDR1 SGHRS, CDR2 YFSETQ. This CDR3 spans 14 amino acids. V shed 0 bases and J shed 9 bases, with 13 bases lying between them. The CDR3 region is CASSLAGSWGEQFF. DNA of the CDR3: TGCGCCAGCAGCTTGGCGGGCAGCTGGGGTGAGCAGTTCTTC.

The chain carries TRBV5-1 and TRBJ1-2, with a possible D match to TRBD1 (5 bases). V gave up 3 bases and J gave up 2 bases, with 11 bases separating them. This CDR3 comprises 14 residues. The germline V gene has CDR1 SGHRS and CDR2 YFSETQ. For the CDR3, the DNA is TGCGCCAGCAGCTCCCAGGCAGGGAACTATGGCTACACCTTC. It codes for CASSSQAGNYGYTF. Full variable domain (outside the CDR3, taken from reference TRBV5-1 and TRBJ1-2): KAGVTQTPRYLIKTRGQQVTLSCSPISGHRSVSWYQQTPGQGLQFLFEYFSETQRNKGNFPGRFSGRQFSNSRSEMNVSTLELGDSALYLCASSSQAGNYGYTFGSGTRLTVV.

The chain couples TRBV7-2 to TRBJ2-7, with 7 bases identical to TRBD2. Germline V CDR1 and CDR2: SGHTA, FQGNSA. The CDR3 contains 15 residues. V was pared by 7 bases and J by 9 bases, with 18 bases of the junction left unmatched. In DNA form, the CDR3 reads TGTGCCAGCACCCCGTCGGGCGGGGGTCTACGCGGGCAGTACTTC. It is translated as CASTPSGGGLRGQYF.

The J gene is TRBJ2-7, the V gene TRBV19, with D maybe TRBD1 (8 bases). Germline-derived CDR1 and CDR2 are LNHDA and SQIVND (reference sequence). This CDR3 comprises 15 residues. Trimming pared 8 bases from V and 3 bases from J, leaving 20 bases between. CDR3 in amino acids: CASRTGRGQNYEQYF. In nucleotides, the CDR3 is TGTGCCAGTCGGACAGGGCGGGGGCAAAACTACGAGCAGTACTTC. The full variable domain, with the rest looked up from reference TRBV19 and TRBJ2-7, is DGGITQSPKYLFRKEGQNVTLSCEQNLNHDAMYWYRQDPGQGLRLIYYSQIVNDFQKGDIAEGYSVSREKKESFPLTVTSAQKNPTAFYLCASRTGRGQNYEQYFGPGTRLTVT.